What follows are 27 T cell receptor beta chains derived from one specimen sequenced in a study of Graves' ophthalmopathy and Graves' hyperthyroidism (dated by TCRdb to the late 2010s). The sequencer listed for this sample is Illumina HiSeq 2000. TCR beta CDR3 regions were amplified from RNA transcripts for repertoire sequencing. A first-round RT-PCR used HTBI primers with the Qiagen OneStep RT-PCR kit, followed by a second-round multiplex PCR, size selection and purification. Clones were called with MiXCR by TCRdb after fastp trimmed the public reads at Q25, and only in-frame beta chains were retained. Every entry covers one CDR3 protein and lists the most common genes and DNA from its rows. For this sample the table gives over 500,000 distinct CDR3 sequences, of which 22% were detected only once. The ten most abundant clones make up around 6.5% of the sample. Sequencing was done on a sample of peripheral blood. These receptors were obtained from a woman under 30 with stable Graves' hyperthyroidism. Some clones in this sample may be carry-over from other donors' samples. Donor details come from another sample of the same person, matched by shared clones.

The chain uses TRBV30 and TRBJ2-5, with unresolved D. Deletions cut 0 bases from V and 2 bases from J, with 4 bases between. This CDR3 contains 12 residues. Germline CDR1 GTSNPN, CDR2 SVGIG (reference sequence). CDR3 sequence (DNA): TGTGCCTGGAGTGTGCAGCAAGAGACCCAGTACTTC. Translating gives CAWSVQQETQYF.

The chain joins TRBV6-1 to TRBJ1-2, with a possible D match to TRBD1 (6 bases). Trimming took off 0 bases at V and 3 bases at J, with 11 bases between the two ends. The germline V gene has CDR1 MNHNS and CDR2 SASEGT. This CDR3 comprises 15 residues. The CDR3 here is CASSEAYGGDYGYTF. The CDR3, as DNA: TGTGCCAGCAGTGAAGCGTACGGGGGCGACTATGGCTACACCTTC.

This clonotype was counted at least ten times. The chain employs TRBV11-2 and TRBJ1-6; TRBD1 matches 9 bases. Looked up from germline, CDR1 is SGHAT and CDR2 is FQNNGV. The V and J ends lost 4 bases and 6 bases, in that order; junction bases with no gene match: 4. The CDR3 covers 15 residues. The CDR3: CASSSDRGSNSPLHF. DNA for the CDR3: TGTGCCAGCAGCTCGGACAGGGGTAGTAATTCACCCCTCCACTTT.

This clonotype appeared many times. This chain links TRBV14 with TRBJ2-5, with D perhaps matching TRBD1 (5 bases). V lost 6 bases and J 1 base, leaving 9 bases between the germline ends. Germline V gene sequence: CDR1 SGHDN, CDR2 FVKESK. The CDR3 runs 13 residues. The CDR3 nucleotides are TGTGCCAGCAGGAGACAGACCCAAGAGACCCAGTACTTC. This sequence encodes CASRRQTQETQYF.

This clonotype was recorded at least ten times. The V call is TRBV27, the J call TRBJ2-7; 11 bases match TRBD1. Germline V CDR1 and CDR2: MNHEY, SMNVEV (reference sequence). The CDR3 extends over 15 amino acids. The V and J ends lost 5 bases and 4 bases, in that order; junction bases with no gene match: 7. The CDR3 coding sequence is TGTGCCAGCAGTCTAAGGACAGGGGGCAGGTACGAGCAGTACTTC. Its translation: CASSLRTGGRYEQYF.

This clonotype showed up just once. This may be a read error, as it is one base from a much larger clone. The final CDR3 position lacks the conserved phenylalanine or tryptophan, pointing to a likely read error. The rearrangement uses TRBV15 and TRBJ2-7; 7 nucleotides agree with TRBD2. From germline, CDR1 is LNHNV and CDR2 YYDKDF (reference sequence). V lost 8 bases to trimming and J lost 6 bases; unmatched junction nucleotides: 4. This CDR3 has 11 residues. The CDR3 DNA follows: TGTGCCACCGGGAGGGGCTTCGAGCAGTACTTA. Its translation: CATGRGFEQYL.

This clonotype was found many times. V is TRBV20-1 and J is TRBJ2-5; 9 bases map to TRBD1. The CDR3 loop spans 14 amino acids. CDR1 is DFQATT and CDR2 is SNEGSKA in the germline V gene (reference sequence). V dropped 6 bases and J dropped 5; count of bases not matched to a gene: 10. For the CDR3, the DNA is TGCAGTGCGGAAGTGGGCGGACAGGGGGAGACCCAGTACTTC. Its translation: CSAEVGGQGETQYF.

The chain carries TRBV6-2 or TRBV6-3 and TRBJ1-5; D gene unclear. V lost 2 bases to trimming and J lost 5 bases, with 10 bases between them. The germline CDR1 and CDR2 sequences are MNHEY and SVGEGT. This CDR3 is built from 14 residues. The CDR3 sequence: CASSYQGRYQPQHF. Here the CDR3 DNA reads TGTGCCAGCAGTTACCAAGGGCGATATCAGCCCCAGCATTTT.

The rearrangement uses TRBV2 and TRBJ1-2; D not resolved. Trimming removed 8 bases at V and 4 bases at J, with 14 bases between. Germline V lookup: CDR1 SNHLY, CDR2 FYNNEI. The CDR3 runs to 13 residues. The chain's CDR3 is CASVEWYSYGYTF. CDR3 DNA sequence: TGTGCCAGCGTTGAGTGGTACTCCTATGGCTACACCTTC.

This clonotype has only a few counts. The V and J genes are TRBV12-3 or TRBV12-4 and TRBJ1-5; D call uncertain. V was shortened by 2 bases and J by 9 bases, with 14 bases between the two germline ends. The CDR3 extends over 14 amino acids. The CDR3, as DNA: TGTGCCAGCAGTTTATCGGCAGTTCAAGGGCCCCAGCATTTT. Amino acid sequence: CASSLSAVQGPQHF.

Remarks on this clonotype: This may stem from a read error, because a much larger clone lies one nucleotide away. The chain combines TRBV20-1 with TRBJ1-5; D perhaps matches TRBD1 (6 bases). Germline loops: CDR1 DFQATT, CDR2 SNEGSKA (reference sequence). Trimming pared 0 bases from V and 11 bases from J, leaving 14 bases between. The CDR3 runs to 13 residues. In DNA, the CDR3 is TGCAGTGCTAGAGAGACAGGAGAACAGACCCAGCATTTT. It encodes CSARETGEQTQHF.

This clonotype showed up many times. This rearrangement joins TRBV13 to TRBJ1-1; the match to TRBD1 covers 7 bases. CDR1 is PRHDT and CDR2 is FYEKMQ in the germline V gene (reference sequence). V shed 2 bases, J shed 7 bases, and the junction held 1 base outside the gene matches. The CDR3 loop spans 12 amino acids. The CDR3 region is CASSLRDSEAFF. The CDR3 nucleotides read TGTGCCAGCAGCTTAAGGGACAGTGAAGCTTTCTTT.

The rearrangement uses TRBV20-1 and TRBJ1-3; weak D call: TRBD1 (5 bases). Trimming removed 3 bases from V and 0 bases from J, with 18 bases in between. The CDR3 covers 17 residues. Germline V CDR1 and CDR2: DFQATT, SNEGSKA (reference sequence). The CDR3 DNA reads TGCAGTGCTAGCCTCTTTGGGGGAATCCACTCTGGAAACACCATATATTTT. Residues: CSASLFGGIHSGNTIYF.

This clonotype was seen repeatedly, ten times or more. V usage is TRBV6-5 and J usage is TRBJ1-1; weak D call: TRBD1 (6 bases). V shed 3 bases and J shed 3 bases, with 8 bases lying between them. Germline CDR1 MNHEY, CDR2 SVGAGI. The CDR3 has 13 residues. As DNA, the CDR3 is TGTGCCAGCAGTTATAGGGGGTACACTGAAGCTTTCTTT. This encodes CASSYRGYTEAFF.

In regard to this clonotype: One end of the junction does not line up with germline, which may come from a read error. The V gene is TRBV27, the J gene TRBJ2-6; D could derive from TRBD1 or TRBD2 (5 bases each). Per the germline V gene, CDR1 is MNHEY and CDR2 is SMNVEV (reference sequence). The CDR3 extends over 18 amino acids. As DNA, the CDR3 is TGTGCCAGCAGTTTAGCGGGCAGCCTACCCTTTGGGGCCAACGTTCTGACTTTC. This codes for CASSLAGSLPFGANVLTF.

This clonotype was detected ten times or more. The chain carries TRBV11-2 and TRBJ2-5; D possibly corresponds to TRBD1 (5 bases). Trimming took off 2 bases at V and 1 base at J, with 14 bases between the two ends. CDR3 length: 16 residues. The germline CDR1 and CDR2 sequences are SGHAT and FQNNGV. The CDR3 here is CASSLRQQRTQETQYF. For the CDR3, the DNA is TGTGCCAGCAGCTTAAGACAGCAAAGAACCCAAGAGACCCAGTACTTC.

This clonotype has a handful of counts. J is TRBJ2-4 and V is TRBV10-1, with D uncertain. The CDR3 runs to 13 residues. The germline V and J ends were trimmed by 2 bases and 8 bases, with 10 bases remaining between them. Germline CDR1 reads WNHNN; CDR2 reads SYGVQD (reference sequence). The CDR3 coding sequence is TGCGCCAGCAGTGAGGGCCTGGGCGACATTCAGTACTTC. This sequence encodes CASSEGLGDIQYF.

This clonotype was observed a few times. The rearrangement links TRBV27 to TRBJ1-5; D remains unclear. Germline-derived CDR1 and CDR2 are MNHEY and SMNVEV (reference sequence). There are 16 residues in the CDR3. V was pared by 4 bases and J by 2 bases, with 15 bases between. In DNA form, the CDR3 reads TGTGCCAGCAGTTACCGGGGTTCCTGGGGCAATCAGCCCCAGCATTTT. Amino acid sequence: CASSYRGSWGNQPQHF.

The CDR3 reads CASSPRAEPNTEAFF. For the CDR3, the DNA is TGTGCCAGCAGCCCCCGGGCGGAACCGAACACTGAAGCTTTCTTT. The rearrangement joins TRBV3-1 to TRBJ1-1; D is unresolved. This CDR3 has 15 residues. The germline V gene encodes CDR1 LGHDT and CDR2 YNNKEL (reference sequence). The ends were cut back, 4 bases at V and 1 base at J, with 13 bases in the middle.

The genes are TRBV7-9 and TRBJ2-5; 7 bases are a match to TRBD1. V lost 5 bases and J lost 4; bases outside the gene matches: 4. Germline V CDR1 and CDR2: SEHNR, FQNEAQ (reference sequence). The CDR3 has 13 amino acids. CDR3 in DNA: TGTGCCAGCAGCCGGTGGGACAGAGAGACCCAGTACTTC. Protein: CASSRWDRETQYF. Using reference TRBV7-9 and TRBJ2-5 for the parts outside the CDR3, the full variable domain is DTGVSQNPRHKITKRGQNVTFRCDPISEHNRLYWYRQTLGQGPEFLTYFQNEAQLEKSRLLSDRFSAERPKGSFSTLEIQRTEQGDSAMYLCASSRWDRETQYFGPGTRLLVL.

This clonotype was observed at least ten times. The J gene is TRBJ1-2, the V gene TRBV5-1; no definite D call. V lost 0 bases and J 4 bases, leaving 13 bases between the germline ends. Germline CDR1 and CDR2: SGHRS and YFSETQ. The CDR3 runs 15 residues. The CDR3 sequence: CASSLDSRSIYGYTF. Written as DNA, the CDR3 is TGCGCCAGCAGCTTGGATTCCAGGAGTATCTATGGCTACACCTTC.

This clonotype has at least ten counts. The CDR3, as DNA: TGTGCCTGGAGTACCGGGACTCACAGCTCCTACGAGCAGTACTTC. Protein sequence: CAWSTGTHSSYEQYF. This chain joins TRBV30 and TRBJ2-7, with a possible D match to TRBD2 (6 bases). V lost 2 bases and J 0 bases, leaving 14 bases between the germline ends. The germline V gene has CDR1 GTSNPN and CDR2 SVGIG (reference sequence). This CDR3 is built from 15 residues.

The chain carries TRBV27 and TRBJ2-2; D may correspond to TRBD1 or TRBD2 (5 bases each). Germline V CDR1 and CDR2: MNHEY, SMNVEV (reference sequence). Trimming took off 6 bases at V and 1 base at J, with 24 bases between the two ends. This CDR3 is 19 amino acids long. The CDR3 DNA follows: TGTGCCAGCAGACAAATTATATTCAGGGAGAGACTGAACACCGGGGAGCTGTTTTTT. This gives the protein CASRQIIFRERLNTGELFF.

This clonotype has ten or more counts. The chain combines TRBV12-5 with TRBJ1-2; D is possibly TRBD1 (5 bases). The germline V gene encodes CDR1 LGHNT and CDR2 FRNRAP. The V and J ends lost 0 bases and 5 bases respectively, with 16 bases between them. This CDR3 has 16 residues. In DNA form, the CDR3 reads TGTGCTAGTGGTTTGGTTGGAGGGGATGGCAGTTATGGCTACACCTTC. It yields the protein CASGLVGGDGSYGYTF.

This clonotype was seen a few times. The V and J genes are TRBV2 and TRBJ1-1; D uncertain. V dropped 5 bases and J dropped 4 bases, with 11 bases sitting between them. The germline gives CDR1 SNHLY, CDR2 FYNNEI. The CDR3 is 13 residues long. This chain's CDR3 is CASSTASLTEAFF. The CDR3 nucleotides read TGTGCCAGCAGTACAGCGTCACTCACTGAAGCTTTCTTT.

V usage is TRBV11-1 and J usage is TRBJ2-3; 9 bases are shared with TRBD2. The CDR3 runs 18 residues. Germline V lookup: CDR1 SGHAT, CDR2 FQDESV (reference sequence). V was clipped by 1 base and J by 2 bases; unmatched bases: 10. The CDR3 coding sequence is TGTGCCAGCAGCTTAGGGGTGGGAGCGGGGGGTACCACAGATACGCAGTATTTT. This gives the protein CASSLGVGAGGTTDTQYF.

In this sample, this clonotype turned up many times. This rearrangement joins TRBV4-2 to TRBJ2-5, with 9 bases that match TRBD2. V lost 4 bases to trimming and J lost 5 bases; unmatched junction nucleotides: 29. This CDR3 has 22 amino acids. Looked up from germline, CDR1 is LGHNA and CDR2 is YNFKEQ. CDR3 loop: CASSPSPAVVSSGTTLRETQYF. For the CDR3, the DNA is TGTGCCAGCAGCCCTAGTCCAGCCGTTGTGTCTAGCGGGACGACGTTAAGGGAGACCCAGTACTTC.